The rows below give T cell receptor beta chains drawn from one sample of a study of blood T cell repertoires in COVID-19. The table came from immunoSEQ multiplex PCR; TCRdb's copy has only in-frame clones and leaves some out. The data hold 120,000 to 150,000 clones, with approximately 85% observed a single time. Sequencing used peripheral blood. These TCRs come from a human donor with acute or convalescent COVID-19. The donor label of this sample is uncertain. Each CDR3 is given with its conserved first and last residue. The D gene is left open where the match is weak. The size entry is marked missing in some rows and otherwise reads once, few, many or a size class.

j_call,d_call,v_call,clone_size,cdr3_aa,cdr3_nt
TRBJ2-1,.,TRBV29-1,once,CSVELGSLNEQFF,TGCAGCGTTGAACTAGGCAGCCTCAATGAGCAGTTCTTC
TRBJ1-1,.,TRBV19,.,CASSIHPPNTEAFF,TGTGCCAGTAGTATTCATCCCCCAAACACTGAAGCTTTCTTT
TRBJ1-5,.,TRBV28,.,CASSLYAGASNQPQHF,TGTGCCAGCAGTTTGTACGCGGGGGCTAGCAATCAGCCCCAGCATTTT
TRBJ2-7,.,TRBV7-8,.,CASSLAAFPYEQYF,TGTGCCAGCAGCTTAGCGGCCTTCCCCTACGAGCAGTACTTC
TRBJ1-3,.,TRBV9,.,CASSPGGSSGNTIYF,TGTGCCAGCAGCCCAGGAGGGAGCTCTGGAAACACCATATATTTT
TRBJ2-6,TRBD1,TRBV11-2,.,CASSSGQGSGANVLTF,TGTGCCAGCAGCTCCGGACAGGGGTCTGGGGCCAACGTCCTGACTTTC
TRBJ2-3,TRBD2,TRBV19,.,CAVSGGDLGTDTQYF,TGTGCCGTTTCGGGGGGGGACCTCGGCACAGATACGCAGTATTTT
TRBJ1-6,TRBD1,TRBV5-4,.,CASSSRPGQHNSPLHF,TGTGCCAGCAGCTCCCGACCGGGACAGCATAATTCACCCCTCCACTTT
TRBJ1-6,.,TRBV5-1,.,CASSPQGVMGSPLHF,TGCGCCAGCAGCCCCCAGGGTGTAATGGGTTCACCCCTCCACTTT
TRBJ2-7,TRBD1,TRBV28,.,CASSPDRRSYEQYF,TGTGCCAGCAGCCCGGACAGGCGCTCCTACGAGCAGTACTTC
TRBJ2-7,TRBD1,TRBV7-8,.,CASSRGTGVKDEQYF,TGTGCCAGCAGTAGAGGGACAGGGGTAAAGGACGAGCAGTACTTC
TRBJ2-5,TRBD1,TRBV7-3,.,CASSLGGQGAETQYF,TGTGCCAGCAGCCTTGGGGGACAGGGGGCGGAGACCCAGTACTTC
TRBJ1-4,TRBD1,TRBV5-4,.,CASSTTGGEKLFF,TGTGCCAGCAGCACGACAGGGGGTGAAAAACTGTTTTTT
TRBJ1-1,.,TRBV19,once,CASSPMGLNTEAFF,TGTGCCAGTAGCCCGATGGGCCTGAACACTGAAGCTTTCTTT
TRBJ2-1,TRBD2,TRBV9,.,CASSVGRTSGSNEQFF,TGTGCCAGCAGCGTAGGGAGGACTAGCGGGAGCAATGAGCAGTTCTTC
TRBJ1-4,.,TRBV4-1,.,CASSQVLARNEKLFF,TGCGCCAGCAGCCAAGTCCTCGCTAGAAATGAAAAACTGTTTTTT
TRBJ1-1,.,TRBV5-4,.,CASSHTAGEAFF,TGTGCCAGCAGCCACACAGCAGGTGAAGCTTTCTTT
TRBJ1-4,TRBD1,TRBV9,.,CASSVEGQGREKLFF,TGTGCCAGCAGCGTAGAGGGACAGGGGCGTGAAAAACTGTTTTTT
TRBJ2-7,.,TRBV6-6,.,CASSYSTGTYEQYF,TGTGCCAGCAGTTACTCGACGGGAACCTACGAGCAGTACTTC
TRBJ1-4,.,TRBV5-5,.,CASSEFGTREKLFF,TGTGCCAGCAGTGAATTCGGGACACGGGAAAAACTGTTTTTT
TRBJ1-4,.,TRBV4-2,.,CASSQGVLYTNEKLFF,TGTGCCAGCAGCCAAGGTGTGCTATACACTAATGAAAAACTGTTTTTT
TRBJ1-1,.,TRBV28,once,CASSFPDGTHAFF,TGTGCCAGCAGTTTCCCTGACGGGACACATGCTTTCTTT
TRBJ1-2,.,TRBV5-5,.,CASSLVPANYGYTF,TGTGCCAGCAGCTTGGTTCCGGCTAACTATGGCTACACCTTC
TRBJ1-5,.,TRBV12-3/TRBV12-4,once,CASSLAPRQPQHF,TGTGCCAGCAGTTTAGCTCCTAGGCAGCCCCAGCATTTT
TRBJ2-1,TRBD2,TRBV12-5,.,CASGLVWEGVRYNEQFF,TGTGCTAGTGGTTTGGTTTGGGAGGGAGTGCGTTACAATGAGCAGTTCTTC
TRBJ1-5,.,TRBV3-1/TRBV3-2,once,CASSPRLSLHSNQPQHF,TGTGCCAGCAGCCCCCGTCTTTCACTCCATAGCAATCAGCCCCAGCATTTT
TRBJ2-3,.,TRBV9,.,CASSVEGGRGDTQYF,TGTGCCAGCAGCGTAGAAGGTGGAAGGGGAGATACGCAGTATTTT
TRBJ2-2,.,TRBV5-1,.,CASSLPVDTGELFF,TGCGCCAGCAGCTTACCCGTAGACACCGGGGAGCTGTTTTTT
TRBJ1-2,.,TRBV9,.,CASSQMEGGLGYTF,TGTGCCAGCAGCCAAATGGAGGGCGGCCTTGGCTACACCTTC
TRBJ1-1,.,TRBV19,.,CASSVRTPGTEAFF,TGTGCCAGTAGTGTCCGGACCCCGGGGACTGAAGCTTTCTTT
TRBJ1-5,TRBD1,TRBV28,.,CASKGQGARQPQHF,TGTGCCAGTAAGGGACAGGGGGCCCGTCAGCCCCAGCATTTT
TRBJ1-2,.,TRBV11-2,once,CASSFDKNYGYTF,TGTGCCAGCAGCTTCGACAAGAACTATGGCTACACCTTC
TRBJ2-3,.,TRBV20-1,.,CSASLASTDTQYF,TGCAGTGCTAGTCTAGCGTCCACAGATACGCAGTATTTT
TRBJ2-7,.,TRBV6-2/TRBV6-3,.,CASSYPTGTHHYEQYF,TGTGCCAGCAGTTACCCAACCGGGACACATCACTACGAGCAGTACTTC
TRBJ1-5,TRBD1,TRBV24-1,.,CATTGTGAWDQPQHF,TGTGCCACCACTGGGACAGGGGCTTGGGATCAGCCCCAGCATTTT
TRBJ1-5,TRBD1,TRBV4-3,.,CASSQGQGANQPQHF,TGCGCCAGCAGCCAGGGACAGGGGGCTAATCAGCCCCAGCATTTT
TRBJ1-1,.,TRBV7-8,once,CASSSHPARAEAFF,TGTGCCAGCAGCTCCCACCCGGCCCGGGCTGAAGCTTTCTTT
TRBJ1-1,.,TRBV19,.,CASSIPLFAGNTEAFF,TGTGCCAGTAGTATACCTTTATTTGCGGGGAACACTGAAGCTTTCTTT
TRBJ1-2,.,TRBV3-1/TRBV3-2,.,CASSQWDKQLNYGYTF,TGTGCCAGCAGCCAATGGGACAAACAGCTAAACTATGGCTACACCTTC
TRBJ2-5,.,TRBV11-1,.,CASSQSAAKETQYF,TGTGCCAGCAGCCAAAGTGCAGCGAAAGAGACCCAGTACTTC
TRBJ1-3,.,TRBV19,once,CASSPRWGTGNTIYF,TGTGCCAGTAGTCCCCGTTGGGGGACAGGAAACACCATATATTTT
TRBJ1-3,TRBD1,TRBV7-9,.,CASSLAWTGLSGNTIYF,TGTGCCAGCAGCTTAGCCTGGACAGGCCTCTCTGGAAACACCATATATTTT
TRBJ2-7,.,TRBV19,.,CASSIEEDSYEQYF,TGTGCCAGTAGTATCGAGGAAGACTCCTACGAGCAGTACTTC
TRBJ1-1,.,TRBV7-2,once,CASSETSGTEAFF,TGTGCCAGCAGCGAGACCTCGGGCACTGAAGCTTTCTTT
TRBJ1-2,.,TRBV5-6,.,CASSLAVEGYTF,TGTGCCAGCAGCTTGGCCGTCGAGGGCTACACCTTC
TRBJ1-5,.,TRBV5-6,.,CASSLGATSNQPQHF,TGTGCCAGCAGCTTGGGAGCTACTAGCAATCAGCCCCAGCATTTT
TRBJ1-2,TRBD1,TRBV28,.,CASSLQGAVYGYTF,TGTGCCAGCAGTTTACAGGGGGCCGTCTATGGCTACACCTTC
TRBJ1-6,TRBD1,TRBV4-3,.,CASSQGTGVYNSPLHF,TGCGCCAGCAGCCAAGGGACAGGGGTCTATAATTCACCCCTCCACTTT
TRBJ1-5,.,TRBV6-5,.,CASRRTVADNQPQHF,TGTGCCAGCAGAAGGACAGTTGCGGACAATCAGCCCCAGCATTTT
TRBJ2-7,TRBD1,TRBV3-1/TRBV3-2,.,CASSQNLGQGAYEQYF,TGTGCCAGCAGCCAAAATCTTGGACAGGGGGCCTACGAGCAGTACTTC
TRBJ2-1,.,TRBV6-2/TRBV6-3,once,CASSFRQLYNEQFF,TGTGCCAGCAGTTTCCGACAGTTATACAATGAGCAGTTCTTC
TRBJ1-6,TRBD1,TRBV6-5,.,CASSLDRVNSPLHF,TGTGCCAGCAGTCTCGACAGGGTAAATTCACCCCTCCACTTT